Below, 30 T cell receptor beta chains from the same sample are listed, as sequenced in a study of identical twins. Each CDR3 protein is one row after TCRdb ran MiXCR on the 5' RACE reads. The sample holds nearly 650,000 distinct CDR3 sequences; less than 9% are singletons and the top ten take around 1.6%. Another study also made use of these data, one on yellow fever vaccine responses in identical twins.

Sequenced: PBMCs. All receptors derive from a woman aged 18-29 years in good health.

This clonotype has just a few counts. The genes are TRBV5-1 and TRBJ2-7; 14 bases map to TRBD2. V trimming: 4 bases; J trimming: 0 bases; junction bases outside the gene matches: 6. The CDR3 has 17 residues. Germline loops: CDR1 SGHRS, CDR2 YFSETQ. The CDR3 region has the DNA TGCGCCAGCAGCACCGGGACTAGCGGGAGTTTCTCCTACGAGCAGTACTTC. Amino acids: CASSTGTSGSFSYEQYF.

The chain has TRBV7-3 and TRBJ2-3, with D unresolved. Germline values: CDR1 SGHTA, CDR2 FQGTGA. The CDR3 covers 13 residues. Trimming pared 4 bases from V and 0 bases from J, leaving 5 bases between. This CDR3 is CASSSVSTDTQYF. The CDR3 region has the DNA TGTGCCAGCAGCTCGGTTAGCACAGATACGCAGTATTTT. The full variable domain, rest sourced from reference TRBV7-3 and TRBJ2-3, is GAGVSQTPSNKVTEKGKYVELRCDPISGHTALYWYRQSLGQGPEFLIYFQGTGAADDSGLPNDRFFAVRPEGSVSTLKIQRTERGDSAVYLCASSSVSTDTQYFGPGTRLTVL.

A few counts support this clonotype. The gene calls are TRBV3-1 and TRBJ1-6, with TRBD1 identical over 10 bases. The CDR3 is 17 amino acids. The junction had 8 bases not matched to a gene; V was cut back by 1 base and J by 8 bases. Germline CDR1 is LGHDT and CDR2 is YNNKEL (reference sequence). CDR3 region: CASSQVVTGGADSPLHF. CDR3 DNA sequence: TGTGCCAGCAGCCAAGTGGTGACAGGGGGCGCAGATTCACCCCTCCACTTT.

This clonotype was detected many times. The gene calls are TRBV6-2 or TRBV6-3 and TRBJ2-2; possibly TRBD2 for D (6 bases). The germline gives CDR1 MNHEY, CDR2 SVGEGT. Deletions cut 2 bases from V and 3 bases from J, with 10 bases between. CDR3 size: 15 residues. The CDR3 here is CASSYEGLDTGELFF. For the CDR3, the DNA is TGTGCCAGCAGTTACGAGGGACTCGACACCGGGGAGCTGTTTTTT.

This clonotype was seen many times. This rearrangement joins TRBV2 to TRBJ2-7; D is perhaps TRBD1 (6 bases). The CDR3 is 12 amino acids. Deletions cut 9 bases from V and 4 bases from J, with 13 bases between. The germline V gene has CDR1 SNHLY and CDR2 FYNNEI. The CDR3: CARSRGTYEQYF. In nucleotides, the CDR3 is TGTGCCAGATCCAGGGGTACTTACGAGCAGTACTTC.

This clonotype was seen ten or more times. The CDR3 nucleotides are TGTGCCATCAGTGAGTCACTAGATCAGAACGAGCAGTACTTC. Protein product: CAISESLDQNEQYF. The genes are TRBV10-3 and TRBJ2-7; a weak D match, TRBD2 (5 bases). Trimming took off 0 bases at V and 5 bases at J, with 11 bases between the two ends. In germline, CDR1 is ENHRY, CDR2 SYGVKD. This CDR3 is built from 14 residues.

The V gene is TRBV15, the J gene TRBJ2-6; D uncertain. Germline-derived CDR1 and CDR2 are LNHNV and YYDKDF (reference sequence). Trimming removed 0 bases at V and 2 bases at J, with 14 bases between. This CDR3 is 18 amino acids long. Here the CDR3 reads CATSRDDVIPAGANVLTF. Here the CDR3 DNA reads TGTGCCACCAGCAGAGATGATGTTATCCCGGCTGGGGCCAACGTCCTGACTTTC.

This clonotype came up many times. The chain carries TRBV5-1 and TRBJ2-2, with 9 bases identical to TRBD2. V was pared by 3 bases and J by 6 bases, with 3 bases of the junction left unmatched. CDR1 is SGHRS, CDR2 YFSETQ, per germline. The CDR3 is made up of 14 amino acids. The CDR3: CASSYSGSAGELFF. CDR3 sequence (DNA): TGCGCCAGCAGCTATAGCGGGAGCGCCGGGGAGCTGTTTTTT.

This clonotype was detected ten times or more. J is TRBJ2-4 and V is TRBV5-5; D could derive from TRBD1 or TRBD2 (6 bases each). The germline V gene encodes CDR1 SGHKS and CDR2 YYEKEE (reference sequence). The CDR3 spans 18 residues. The V and J ends lost 0 bases and 1 base respectively, with 17 bases between them. CDR3 DNA: TGTGCCAGCAGCTTGGAGTTGGGGGGCTTCTGGGCCAAAAACATTCAGTACTTC. Amino acids: CASSLELGGFWAKNIQYF.

CDR3 in DNA: TGCAGTGCTAGAAACACGGCGAGCTACGAGCAGTACGTC. Translation: CSARNTASYEQYV. V gene TRBV20-1 combines with J gene TRBJ2-7, with D hard to call. V shed 2 bases and J shed 3 bases, with 11 bases lying between them. Germline V gene lookup returns CDR1 DFQATT and CDR2 SNEGSKA (reference sequence). This CDR3 contains 13 residues.

In this sample, this clonotype turned up many times. The chain couples TRBV25-1 to TRBJ2-7; 9 bases match TRBD1. The CDR3 contains 15 residues. With V trimmed by 4 bases and J by 2 bases, 6 bases remained unmatched. The V gene's germline CDR1 is MGHDK and CDR2 SYGVNS. CDR3 region: CASSGGGTGTYEQYF. For the CDR3, the DNA is TGTGCCAGCAGTGGGGGGGGGACAGGGACCTACGAGCAGTACTTC.

This clonotype was detected ten times or more. The chain couples TRBV29-1 to TRBJ2-1; 10 bases agree with TRBD2. The CDR3 is made up of 16 amino acids. Germline-derived CDR1 and CDR2 are SQVTM and ANQGSEA. The trim removed 0 bases at V and 5 bases at J, leaving 7 bases unmatched. The CDR3 nucleotides are TGCAGCGTTGAAGAATCCCCTAGCGGGAGTGACAATGAGCAGTTCTTC. This gives the protein CSVEESPSGSDNEQFF.

The chain carries TRBV7-9 and TRBJ2-2, with 8 bases identical to TRBD2. Germline CDR1 SEHNR, CDR2 FQNEAQ (reference sequence). V shed 5 bases and J 1 base; nucleotides not matched to a gene: 9. This CDR3 has 17 residues. In DNA form, the CDR3 reads TGTGCCAGCAGCAGCACCCGTAGCGGGAAGAACACCGGGGAGCTGTTTTTT. As protein: CASSSTRSGKNTGELFF.

This clonotype appeared a few times. The J gene is TRBJ2-1, the V gene TRBV7-9, with D possibly being TRBD2 (5 bases). V was trimmed by 8 bases and J by 0 bases, leaving 14 bases between them. The CDR3 extends over 15 amino acids. Germline V gives CDR1 SEHNR, CDR2 FQNEAQ (reference sequence). CDR3 DNA sequence: TGTGCCAGCGGGTTAGCGAAAAGCTCCTACAATGAGCAGTTCTTC. This sequence encodes CASGLAKSSYNEQFF.

The chain has TRBV27 and TRBJ2-1, with TRBD1 as a possible D gene (6 bases). The CDR3 contains 15 residues. Trimming stripped 5 bases from V and 2 bases from J, with 13 bases between. Germline-derived CDR1 and CDR2 are MNHEY and SMNVEV (reference sequence). This chain's CDR3 is CASSPDSLPYNEQFF. CDR3 bases: TGTGCCAGCAGTCCGGACAGTCTCCCCTACAATGAGCAGTTCTTC.

CDR3 nucleotides: TGTGCCAGCAGCCCCCTGCGACTAATGGGCCTTAAAAATGAGCAGTTCTTC. Amino acids: CASSPLRLMGLKNEQFF. This chain uses TRBV7-9 with TRBJ2-1; D is perhaps TRBD2 (5 bases). CDR3 size: 17 residues. The V gene's germline CDR1 is SEHNR and CDR2 FQNEAQ (reference sequence). The ends were cut back, 5 bases at V and 7 bases at J, with 24 bases in the middle.

This clonotype was seen at least ten times. The chain has TRBV5-1 and TRBJ1-5; D is undetermined. Germline loops: CDR1 SGHRS, CDR2 YFSETQ. This CDR3 region has 15 residues. V lost 0 bases and J lost 3, with 10 bases in between. The CDR3 nucleotides are TGCGCCAGCAGCTTGGTCGGCAGCTACAATCAGCCCCAGCATTTT. Translated, it gives CASSLVGSYNQPQHF.

Many counts were recorded for this clonotype. V usage is TRBV20-1 and J usage is TRBJ2-6; D remains unclear. From germline, CDR1 is DFQATT and CDR2 SNEGSKA (reference sequence). The CDR3 contains 12 residues. V was clipped by 7 bases and J by 1 base, with 5 bases between them. The CDR3 is CSVRSGANVLTF. CDR3 bases: TGCAGTGTCAGATCTGGGGCCAACGTCCTGACTTTC.

There are many counts of this clonotype. The gene calls are TRBV29-1 and TRBJ2-1, with 11 bases identical to TRBD2. V lost 4 bases to trimming and J lost 1 base; unmatched junction nucleotides: 0. Germline assignment: CDR1 SQVTM and CDR2 ANQGSEA. The CDR3 covers 14 residues. This chain's CDR3 is CSVGTSGSYNEQFF. The CDR3 DNA sequence: TGCAGCGTTGGGACTAGCGGGTCCTACAATGAGCAGTTCTTC.

This clonotype appeared a few times. The V call is TRBV7-2, the J call TRBJ1-1; perhaps TRBD1 as D (6 bases). Germline V CDR1 and CDR2: SGHTA, FQGNSA. Trimming took 7 bases from V and 1 from J, leaving 13 bases between them. The CDR3 totals 14 residues. In DNA, the CDR3 is TGTGCCAGCACCAGGGGACGGTCGAACACTGAAGCTTTCTTT. Translated: CASTRGRSNTEAFF.

This clonotype has more than one count but fewer than ten. The rearrangement joins TRBV4-1 to TRBJ2-2, with 13 bases that match TRBD2. Per germline, CDR1 MGHRA and CDR2 YSYEKL. Unmatched junction bases numbered 7, after V lost 0 bases and J lost 3 bases. The CDR3 sequence is 19 residues long. The CDR3 nucleotides read TGCGCCAGCAGCCAAGAAAGGTCGACTAGCGGGAGGTACACCGGGGAGCTGTTTTTT. Amino acids: CASSQERSTSGRYTGELFF.

This clonotype was picked up many times. The chain has TRBV10-3 and TRBJ2-3; possibly TRBD2 for D (5 bases). Germline CDR1 and CDR2: ENHRY and SYGVKD. Trimming left V 2 bases short and J 5 bases short, with 17 bases between. The CDR3 length is 16 residues. The DNA for the CDR3 is TGTGCCATCAGTGAGGCGTTAGGAGGCCCGGGAGATACGCAGTATTTT. As protein: CAISEALGGPGDTQYF.

The table lists this clonotype with many counts. The chain joins TRBV29-1 to TRBJ1-1, with no clear D. Germline CDR1 SQVTM, CDR2 ANQGSEA. V was pared by 5 bases and J by 0 bases, with 13 bases between. The CDR3 has 14 amino acids. The CDR3 sequence: CSVNPPTVNTEAFF. The CDR3 DNA sequence: TGCAGCGTTAACCCTCCGACGGTGAACACTGAAGCTTTCTTT.

This clonotype was counted between two and nine times. This chain uses TRBV11-2 with TRBJ2-2; unclear D gene. V lost 1 base and J lost 0, with 12 bases in between. In germline, CDR1 is SGHAT, CDR2 FQNNGV. The CDR3 length is 17 residues. The CDR3 DNA reads TGTGCCAGCAGCTTAGGGTCCCGCCAGACGAACACCGGGGAGCTGTTTTTT. This sequence encodes CASSLGSRQTNTGELFF.

CDR3 residues: CSASFGTGSSYEQYF. In DNA, the CDR3 is TGCAGTGCTAGCTTTGGGACAGGTAGCTCCTACGAGCAGTACTTC. The chain carries TRBV20-1 and TRBJ2-7; 8 bases agree with TRBD1. Losses at the gene ends were 3 bases for V and 0 bases for J; bases not matched to a gene: 7. This CDR3 has 15 amino acids. Germline loops: CDR1 DFQATT, CDR2 SNEGSKA (reference sequence).

There are a few counts of this clonotype. The genes are TRBV11-2 and TRBJ2-7, with 10 nucleotides matching TRBD2. The junction had 13 bases not matched to a gene; V was cut back by 0 bases and J by 5 bases. Germline V gene sequence: CDR1 SGHAT, CDR2 FQNNGV. This CDR3 is built from 18 residues. CDR3 residues: CASSLDPRLAGAFNEQYF. CDR3 bases: TGTGCCAGCAGCTTAGATCCGAGGCTAGCGGGAGCATTCAACGAGCAGTACTTC.

This clonotype has at least ten counts. The chain links TRBV2 to TRBJ2-3; D is unresolved. Germline lookup yields CDR1 SNHLY and CDR2 FYNNEI. There are 14 residues in the CDR3. The V gene lost 11 bases and the J gene lost 0 bases, with 15 bases spanning the gap. The CDR3 DNA sequence: TGTGCCTGCTTATTGATTGCGAGCACAGATACGCAGTATTTT. This encodes CACLLIASTDTQYF.

The chain employs TRBV4-1 and TRBJ1-1, with 11 bases matching TRBD1. CDR3 length: 16 residues. Germline V gene sequence: CDR1 MGHRA, CDR2 YSYEKL. After removal of 1 base from V and 7 bases from J, the junction contained 8 bases not matched to a gene. DNA of the CDR3: TGCGCCAGCAGCCAAGCAGGCGGACAGGGGGCCAGTGAAGCTTTCTTT. Its protein product is CASSQAGGQGASEAFF.

This clonotype has a handful of counts. This rearrangement joins TRBV11-1 to TRBJ2-7, with TRBD2 identical over 11 bases. J gave up 3 bases and V 0 bases, and 10 bases lay outside the gene matches. CDR3 length: 18 amino acids. CDR1 is SGHAT and CDR2 is FQDESV in the germline V gene (reference sequence). CDR3 sequence (DNA): TGTGCCAGCAGCTTAGCGCGTTATACTAGCGGGAGTCTCTACGAGCAGTACTTC. Translation: CASSLARYTSGSLYEQYF.

In the case of this clonotype: A much more abundant neighbour one base away suggests this may be a read error. J is TRBJ2-1 and V is TRBV5-1; D perhaps matches TRBD1 (5 bases). CDR3 size: 15 residues. The germline V gene has CDR1 SGHRS and CDR2 YFSETQ. Between the trimmed V and J ends, which lost 3 bases and 4 bases, there was a span of 14 bases. CDR3 nucleotides: TGCGCCAGCAGCTCGGCAAGGGGCCCTTACAATGAGCAGTTCTTC. It yields the protein CASSSARGPYNEQFF.